The clone carrying this TCR beta chain was recorded many times. Its antigen remains unidentified. CDR1 is DFQATT and CDR2 is SNEGSKA in the germline V gene (reference sequence). Trimming cost V 0 bases and J 4 bases, with 10 bases left between them. This CDR3 has 15 amino acids. This sample was included in a study of response to subunit inactivated influenza vaccine. Study results and limitations: The authors put forward the suggestion that each seasonal influenza vaccination may bring in only a limited number of new T cells.

TCRdb reprocessed the RT-PCR reads with MiXCR, giving one entry per CDR3 protein. Of fewer than 700,000 distinct CDR3 sequences listed, 10% to 15% are singletons. Sample: PBMCs from blood, taken about 40 days after vaccination. The clonotype comes from a man between 50 and 59 years old who received an inactivated influenza vaccine. The V call is TRBV20-1, the J call TRBJ1-6; unclear D gene. Here the CDR3 reads CSARETSVYNSPLHF. In nucleotides, the CDR3 is TGCAGTGCTAGAGAGACCAGTGTGTATAATTCACCCCTCCACTTT.